The clone carrying this TCR beta chain was seen a single time. Its target is not known. Random hexamers were used to reverse transcribe an amount of about 0.45 to 1 ug RNA. TCRdb reanalysed the immunoSEQ multiplex PCR reads using MiXCR and keeps one entry per CDR3 protein. The sample includes more than 110,000 distinct CDR3 sequences, roughly 94% of them seen just once. Germline lookup yields CDR1 SGDLS and CDR2 YYNGEE. V was trimmed by 3 bases and J by 6 bases, leaving 10 bases between them. CDR3 size: 13 residues. This sample was included in a study of CD8 T cells in Susac syndrome. Overall study results and limits: In Susac syndrome, CD4+ T cell repertoires lacked any clonal expansion.

The clonotype originates from a human donor with Susac syndrome. This chain joins TRBV9 and TRBJ1-3; D uncertain. Sample: CD4+ T cells from PBMCs. CDR3: CASSADVSNTIYF. The CDR3 DNA follows: TGTGCCAGCAGCGCTGACGTTTCAAACACCATATATTTT.